The T cell receptor (beta chain) under discussion was sequenced for a study of T cell repertoires in cytomegalovirus infection. General study points: Identification of carriers of CMV plus the relevant HLA was achieved through cumulative public TCR beta family frequency.

This clonotype occurred once. Its antigen is unidentified. Trimming cost V 7 bases and J 0 bases, with 7 bases left between them. Germline CDR1 is MNHEY and CDR2 is SVGEGT. The CDR3 totals 13 residues. Using its own MiXCR run on the reads, TCRdb lists one record per CDR3 protein. This table holds about 360,000 distinct CDR3 sequences, less than 20% found once. V gene TRBV6-2 or TRBV6-3 combines with J gene TRBJ2-1; no clear D gene. This TCR came from a human donor in good health (CMV status not recorded). Some clones in this sample may be carry-over from other donors' samples. Sequences were obtained from PBMCs. Here the CDR3 DNA reads TGTGCCAGCAAACGGAACTCCTACAATGAGCAGTTCTTC. Translating it yields CASKRNSYNEQFF.